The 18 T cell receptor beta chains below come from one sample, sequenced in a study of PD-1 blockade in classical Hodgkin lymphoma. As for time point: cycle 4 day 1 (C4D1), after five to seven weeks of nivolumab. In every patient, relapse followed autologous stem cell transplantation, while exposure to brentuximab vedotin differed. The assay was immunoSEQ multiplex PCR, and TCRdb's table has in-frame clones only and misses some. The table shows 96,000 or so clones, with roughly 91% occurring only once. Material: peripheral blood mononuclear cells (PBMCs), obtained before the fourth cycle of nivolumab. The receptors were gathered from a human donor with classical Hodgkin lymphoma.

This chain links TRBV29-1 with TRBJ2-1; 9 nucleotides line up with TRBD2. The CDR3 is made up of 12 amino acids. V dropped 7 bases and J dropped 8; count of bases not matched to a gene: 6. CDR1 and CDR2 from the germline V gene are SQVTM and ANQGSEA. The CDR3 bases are TGCAGCGCTGGGACTAGCCTCGATGAGCAGTTCTTC. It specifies CSAGTSLDEQFF.

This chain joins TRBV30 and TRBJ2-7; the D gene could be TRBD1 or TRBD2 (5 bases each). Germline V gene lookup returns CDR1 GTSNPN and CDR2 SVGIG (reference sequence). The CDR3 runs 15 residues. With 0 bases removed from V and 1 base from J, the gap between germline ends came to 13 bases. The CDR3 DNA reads TGTGCCTGGAGTGTCGGGGCCGCCCCATCCTACGAGCAGTACTTC. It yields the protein CAWSVGAAPSYEQYF.

The CDR3 protein is CAISDPYYEQYF. As DNA, the CDR3 is TGTGCCATCAGTGACCCCTATTACGAGCAGTACTTC. The rearrangement joins TRBV10-3 to TRBJ2-7; D uncertain. V lost 3 bases to trimming and J lost 4 bases, with 7 bases between them. Germline CDR1 ENHRY, CDR2 SYGVKD. The CDR3 is 12 residues long.

CDR3 coding DNA: TGTGCCTGGGCCCTCGGGACTAGCCCTTATTACGAGCAGTACTTC. Protein product: CAWALGTSPYYEQYF. The rearrangement links TRBV30 to TRBJ2-7; 9 bases are a match to TRBD2. The V gene's germline CDR1 is GTSNPN and CDR2 SVGIG (reference sequence). The CDR3 runs to 15 residues. The ends lost 5 bases at V and 4 bases at J; junction bases unmatched: 12.

CDR3 amino acids: CASSAAAGGRNEQFF. The CDR3 nucleotides read TGTGCCAGCAGCGCTGCAGCGGGAGGGCGCAATGAGCAGTTCTTC. The rearrangement uses TRBV7-9 and TRBJ2-1, with TRBD2 identical over 10 bases. This CDR3 comprises 15 residues. CDR1 SEHNR and CDR2 FQNEAQ come from the germline V gene (reference sequence). J lost 6 bases, V lost 5 bases, and 7 bases had no gene match.

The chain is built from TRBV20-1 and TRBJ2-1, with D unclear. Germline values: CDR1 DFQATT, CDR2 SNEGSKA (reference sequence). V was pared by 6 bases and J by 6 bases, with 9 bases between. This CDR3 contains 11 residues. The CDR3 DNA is TGCAGTGCCTCACAGAGCAATGAGCAGTTCTTC. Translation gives CSASQSNEQFF.

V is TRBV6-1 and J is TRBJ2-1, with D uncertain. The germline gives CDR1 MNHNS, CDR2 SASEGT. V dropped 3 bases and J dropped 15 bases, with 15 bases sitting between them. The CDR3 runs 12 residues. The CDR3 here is CASSDRTAERFF. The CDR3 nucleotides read TGTGCCAGCAGTGATCGTACAGCTGAACGGTTCTTC.

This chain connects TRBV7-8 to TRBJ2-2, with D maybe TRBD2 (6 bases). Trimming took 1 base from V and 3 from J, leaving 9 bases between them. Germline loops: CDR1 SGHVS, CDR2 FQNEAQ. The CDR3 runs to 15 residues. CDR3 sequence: CASSLVRGDTGELFF. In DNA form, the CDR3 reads TGTGCCAGCAGCTTAGTGCGGGGAGACACCGGGGAGCTGTTTTTT.

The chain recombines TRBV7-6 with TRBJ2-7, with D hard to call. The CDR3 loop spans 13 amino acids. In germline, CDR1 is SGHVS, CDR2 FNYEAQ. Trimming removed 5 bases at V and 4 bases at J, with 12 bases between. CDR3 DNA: TGTGCCAGCAGCCGATCAGTAGCATACGAGCAGTACTTC. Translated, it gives CASSRSVAYEQYF.

The CDR3 region has the DNA TGTGCCAGCAGTTTGAGGGCGGACGGCACTGAAGCTTTCTTT. This sequence encodes CASSLRADGTEAFF. The chain employs TRBV27 and TRBJ1-1, with D unclear. The CDR3 length is 14 residues. In germline, CDR1 is MNHEY, CDR2 SMNVEV (reference sequence). V lost 3 bases and J lost 4, with 12 bases in between.

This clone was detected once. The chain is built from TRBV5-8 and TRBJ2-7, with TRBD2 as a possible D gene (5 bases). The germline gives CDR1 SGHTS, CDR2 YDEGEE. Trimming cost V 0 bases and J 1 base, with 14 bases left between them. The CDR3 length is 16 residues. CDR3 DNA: TGTGCCAGCAGCTTGGAGATAAACCGAGGGTCCTACGAGCAGTACTTC. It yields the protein CASSLEINRGSYEQYF.

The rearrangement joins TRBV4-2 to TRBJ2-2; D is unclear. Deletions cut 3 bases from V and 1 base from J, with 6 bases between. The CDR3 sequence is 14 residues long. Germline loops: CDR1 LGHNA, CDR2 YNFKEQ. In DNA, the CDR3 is TGTGCCAGCAGCCACCCGAGGAACACCGGGGAGCTGTTTTTT. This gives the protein CASSHPRNTGELFF.

The CDR3 nucleotides are TGTGCCAGCTCACCACCTGAGGTGGGCACAGATACGCAGTATTTT. This gives the protein CASSPPEVGTDTQYF. The V call is TRBV18, the J call TRBJ2-3, with D hard to call. The CDR3 runs to 15 residues. Trimming left V 0 bases short and J 1 base short, with 8 bases between. Germline assignment: CDR1 KGHSH and CDR2 LQKENI. Complete variable domain (other parts from reference TRBV18 and TRBJ2-3): NAGVMQNPRHLVRRRGQEARLRCSPMKGHSHVYWYRQLPEEGLKFMVYLQKENIIDESGMPKERFSAEFPKEGPSILRIQQVVRGDSAAYFCASSPPEVGTDTQYFGPGTRLTVL.

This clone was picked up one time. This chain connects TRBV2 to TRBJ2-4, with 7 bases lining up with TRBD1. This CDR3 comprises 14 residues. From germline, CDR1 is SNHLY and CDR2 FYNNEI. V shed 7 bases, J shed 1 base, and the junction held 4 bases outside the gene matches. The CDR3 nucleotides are TGTGCCAGCACCCTACAGGGGGCCAAAAACATTCAGTACTTC. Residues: CASTLQGAKNIQYF.

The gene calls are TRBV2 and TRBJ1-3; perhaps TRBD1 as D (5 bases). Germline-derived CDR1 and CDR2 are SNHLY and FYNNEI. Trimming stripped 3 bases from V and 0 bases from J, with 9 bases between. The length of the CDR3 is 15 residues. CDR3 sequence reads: CASSEGVGSGNTIYF. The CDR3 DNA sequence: TGTGCCAGCAGTGAGGGGGTTGGCTCTGGAAACACCATATATTTT.

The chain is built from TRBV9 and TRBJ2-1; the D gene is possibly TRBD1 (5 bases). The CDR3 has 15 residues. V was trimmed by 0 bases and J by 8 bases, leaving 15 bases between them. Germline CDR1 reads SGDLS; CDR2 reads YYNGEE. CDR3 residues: CASSVEGRISDEQFF. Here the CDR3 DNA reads TGTGCCAGCAGCGTAGAGGGGCGGATCTCGGATGAGCAGTTCTTC.

CDR3 amino acids: CSVGVLQGGDGYEQYF. CDR3 nucleotides: TGCAGCGTTGGGGTCCTACAGGGAGGGGATGGATACGAGCAGTACTTC. The V call is TRBV29-1, the J call TRBJ2-7, with D perhaps matching TRBD2 (7 bases). CDR1 and CDR2 from the germline V gene are SQVTM and ANQGSEA. The length of the CDR3 is 16 residues. The V end lost 4 bases, the J end lost 4 bases, and 23 bases lay between the germline ends.

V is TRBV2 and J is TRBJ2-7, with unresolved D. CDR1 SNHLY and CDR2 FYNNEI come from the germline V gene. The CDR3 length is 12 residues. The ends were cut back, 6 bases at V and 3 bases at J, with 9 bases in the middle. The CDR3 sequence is CASSWTVYEQYF. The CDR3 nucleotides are TGTGCCAGCAGCTGGACCGTCTACGAGCAGTACTTC.